Included here is one TCR beta chain sequence, with context. What it binds is not known. Treatment of the sample: roughly 20 received Ad26.COV2.S at low or high dose, single or two shots; several received placebo; per-sample allocation not given. Sampling was done on day 63 after the first vaccine or placebo injection. The trim removed 2 bases at V and 7 bases at J, leaving 1 base unmatched. Germline CDR1 MGHRA, CDR2 YSYEKL. The CDR3 is made up of 12 amino acids. This sample was included in a study of Ad26.COV2.S vaccination and SARS-CoV-2 variants. Whole-study results and caveats: In TCR breadth and depth analyses, total T cell responses may have been underestimated. Similar non-spike TCR breadth was observed in recipients of vaccine and of placebo.

This table comes from immunoSEQ multiplex PCR, and its TCRdb copy is limited to in-frame clones, with some not included. The sample lists around 300,000 clones; roughly 90% were seen once. J is TRBJ1-1 and V is TRBV4-1; 7 bases map to TRBD1. The receptor comes from a person between 18 and 60 years old who received the Ad26.COV2.S COVID-19 vaccine or a placebo. The sequencing used peripheral blood, collected in a trial of Ad26.COV2.S vaccine versus placebo. The CDR3 DNA follows: TGCGCCAGCAGCCAAAGGACAGGTGAAGCTTTCTTT. It codes for CASSQRTGEAFF.